Only one count was recorded for the clone carrying this T cell receptor beta chain. The CDR3 spans 15 residues. CDR1 and CDR2 from the germline V gene are MNHEY and SVGAGI. The V segment lost 6 bases and the J segment 3 bases; nucleotides outside the gene matches: 10. This sample is part of a study of technical replicates of blood from several donors. The data were produced by immunoSEQ multiplex PCR, yet TCRdb's version contains in-frame clones alone and is incomplete. The sample carries under 95,000 clones, about 94% recorded once. The chain employs TRBV6-5 and TRBJ2-7; 8 bases are shared with TRBD1. The sequenced material came from T cells isolated from PBMCs. This clonotype originated in a human donor in good health. The CDR3 loop reads CASRPRDRPYYEQYF. The CDR3 nucleotides read TGTGCCAGCAGACCCCGGGACAGGCCCTACTACGAGCAGTACTTC.